Each of the 17 T cell receptor beta chains below was sequenced from the same sample in a study of CXCR3-negative and CXCR3-positive naive CD8 T cells. Findings and caveats of the study: CXCR3-positive naive cells had more hydrophobic TRB CDR3s than CXCR3-negative naive cells.

Their antigens are not known. UMI-tagged TRB cDNA libraries were built via 5' RACE. From the 5' RACE reads, TCRdb lists one entry per CDR3 protein and no DNA. The sample includes 80,000 to 100,000 distinct CDR3 sequences. The sample was naive CXCR3+ CD8+ T cells from blood. The sample's subset: CD45RO-CCR7+CD27+CD95- naive CD8+ T cells expressing CXCR3 (TNR3+). The receptors were sampled from a human donor in good health. Some clones in this sample may be carry-over from other donors' samples.

This chain links TRBV29-1 with TRBJ2-1; TCRdb lists TRBD1, though no DNA is available to test this call. The CDR3 has 14 residues. Germline V gene sequence: CDR1 SQVTM, CDR2 ANQGSEA. The CDR3 region is CSCTRYVSYNEQFF.

The chain employs TRBV27 and TRBJ1-1; TCRdb calls TRBD1, which cannot be checked without DNA. This CDR3 comprises 16 residues. Germline V gives CDR1 MNHEY, CDR2 SMNVEV (reference sequence). The CDR3 sequence: CASSPRDRISNTEAFF.

The rearrangement links TRBV18 to TRBJ2-5; TCRdb calls TRBD1, which cannot be checked without DNA. CDR1 and CDR2 from the germline V gene are KGHSH and LQKENI. The CDR3 runs to 13 residues. This chain's CDR3 is CASSPTDEETQYF. The full variable domain, its missing parts supplied by reference TRBV18 and TRBJ2-5, is NAGVMQNPRHLVRRRGQEARLRCSPMKGHSHVYWYRQLPEEGLKFMVYLQKENIIDESGMPKERFSAEFPKEGPSILRIQQVVRGDSAAYFCASSPTDEETQYFGPGTRLLVL.

The J gene is TRBJ2-1, the V gene TRBV7-3; checking the TCRdb D call of TRBD2 is not possible without DNA. CDR3 size: 15 residues. From germline, CDR1 is SGHTA and CDR2 FQGTGA. The CDR3 region is CASSLILGGADEQFF.

The chain joins TRBV4-1 to TRBJ1-1. The CDR3 totals 15 residues. CDR1 is MGHRA, CDR2 YSYEKL, per germline. The CDR3 loop is CASSQAGYQNTEAFF.

V usage is TRBV6-2 or TRBV6-3 and J usage is TRBJ1-6; with no DNA, the TCRdb D assignment of TRBD1 cannot be verified. The germline V gene encodes CDR1 MNHEY and CDR2 SVGEGT. The CDR3 loop spans 14 amino acids. The CDR3: CASRGDRGHSPLHF.

This sequence joins TRBV7-9 and TRBJ2-7; the D gene TCRdb calls, TRBD1, cannot be checked with no DNA. The germline V gene has CDR1 SEHNR and CDR2 FQNEAQ (reference sequence). CDR3 size: 13 residues. CDR3 sequence: CASSWTGGYEQYF.

The chain recombines TRBV19 with TRBJ2-7; the D gene TCRdb calls, TRBD1, cannot be checked with no DNA. CDR1 is LNHDA and CDR2 is SQIVND in the germline V gene (reference sequence). The CDR3 loop spans 14 amino acids. This CDR3 reads CASSMQGASYEQYF.

CDR3: CASSRGTGGQYF. The V call is TRBV13, the J call TRBJ2-7; TCRdb's assignment of TRBD1 cannot be checked, as there is no DNA. The CDR3 has 12 amino acids. The germline CDR1 and CDR2 sequences are PRHDT and FYEKMQ (reference sequence).

The rearrangement joins TRBV28 to TRBJ2-7; the D call from TCRdb, TRBD2, cannot be confirmed without DNA. The CDR3 is made up of 15 amino acids. Germline V gene sequence: CDR1 MDHEN, CDR2 SYDVKM. Here the CDR3 reads CASSNSGRTTYEQYF.

CDR3 residues: CASSLAGASYNEQFF. The V and J genes are TRBV2 and TRBJ2-1. CDR3 length: 15 residues. Per the germline V gene, CDR1 is SNHLY and CDR2 is FYNNEI.

The chain is built from TRBV28 and TRBJ1-5; TCRdb outputs TRBD1, but without DNA this stays unchecked. The CDR3 loop spans 17 amino acids. Germline loops: CDR1 MDHEN, CDR2 SYDVKM. CDR3 amino acids: CASSQTLGREIDQPRHF.

The CDR3 sequence: CASSWGDGAYEQYF. The chain recombines TRBV5-1 with TRBJ2-7; without DNA, the TCRdb call of TRBD1 cannot be checked. Germline V gives CDR1 SGHRS, CDR2 YFSETQ. The CDR3 contains 14 residues.

The genes are TRBV28 and TRBJ2-1; TCRdb gives TRBD1 as the D gene, but with no DNA this cannot be confirmed. The CDR3 has 15 amino acids. Germline V gives CDR1 MDHEN, CDR2 SYDVKM. The CDR3 here is CASSLRDRPNNEQFF.

This rearrangement joins TRBV14 to TRBJ2-1; TCRdb calls TRBD1, which cannot be checked without DNA. Germline CDR1 and CDR2: SGHDN and FVKESK. The CDR3 sequence is 13 residues long. CDR3 protein: CASTDRGLNEQFF. Looking up the rest from reference TRBV14 and TRBJ2-1 gives the full variable domain: EAGVTQFPSHSVIEKGQTVTLRCDPISGHDNLYWYRRVMGKEIKFLLHFVKESKQDESGMPNNRFLAERTGGTYSTLKVQPAELEDSGVYFCASTDRGLNEQFFGPGTRLTVL.

The V gene is TRBV29-1, the J gene TRBJ1-1. CDR1 is SQVTM and CDR2 is ANQGSEA in the germline V gene. The CDR3 has 12 amino acids. The CDR3 loop reads CSVPDENTEAFF.

This sequence joins TRBV29-1 and TRBJ2-1; TCRdb returns TRBD2, unconfirmable since there is no DNA. Per germline, CDR1 SQVTM and CDR2 ANQGSEA. This CDR3 has 18 residues. The CDR3 is CSARTSGGPFSSYNEQFF.